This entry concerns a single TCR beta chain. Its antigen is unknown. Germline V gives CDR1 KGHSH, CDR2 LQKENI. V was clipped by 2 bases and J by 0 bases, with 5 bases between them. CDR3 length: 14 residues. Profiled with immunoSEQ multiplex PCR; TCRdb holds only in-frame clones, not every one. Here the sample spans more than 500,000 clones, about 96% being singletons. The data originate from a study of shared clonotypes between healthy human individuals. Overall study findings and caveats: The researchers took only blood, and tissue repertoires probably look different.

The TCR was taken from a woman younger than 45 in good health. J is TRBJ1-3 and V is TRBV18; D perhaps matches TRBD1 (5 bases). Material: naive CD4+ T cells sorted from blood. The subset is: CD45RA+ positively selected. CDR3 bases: TGTGCCAGCTCACCAGGGGGCTCTGGAAACACCATATATTTT. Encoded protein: CASSPGGSGNTIYF. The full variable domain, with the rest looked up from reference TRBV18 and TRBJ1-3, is NAGVMQNPRHLVRRRGQEARLRCSPMKGHSHVYWYRQLPEEGLKFMVYLQKENIIDESGMPKERFSAEFPKEGPSILRIQQVVRGDSAAYFCASSPGGSGNTIYFGEGSWLTVV.